This T cell receptor beta chain was sequenced for a study of T cells in Graves' hyperthyroidism and ophthalmopathy. The definition of stable Graves' hyperthyroidism was no ophthalmopathy progression within 18 months. Amplified TCR beta CDR3 regions derived from RNA transcripts. The HTBI primer set served for first-round RT-PCR of the TCR CDR3. TCRdb re-derived calls from the multiplex PCR reads in MiXCR, one entry per CDR3 protein. This table has 600,000 or so distinct CDR3 sequences, roughly 16% appearing once. This CDR3 spans 15 amino acids. Germline V gene sequence: CDR1 SGHRS, CDR2 YFSETQ. V shed 4 bases, J shed 4 bases, and the junction held 6 bases outside the gene matches. This clonotype was detected many times.

The sequenced sample consisted of blood. The rearrangement uses TRBV5-1 and TRBJ2-2, with 8 bases that match TRBD1. The source is a woman under 40 with Graves' hyperthyroidism. CDR3 amino acids: CASSPQGACTGELFF. The CDR3 DNA reads TGCGCCAGCAGCCCCCAGGGGGCCTGCACCGGGGAGCTGTTTTTT.